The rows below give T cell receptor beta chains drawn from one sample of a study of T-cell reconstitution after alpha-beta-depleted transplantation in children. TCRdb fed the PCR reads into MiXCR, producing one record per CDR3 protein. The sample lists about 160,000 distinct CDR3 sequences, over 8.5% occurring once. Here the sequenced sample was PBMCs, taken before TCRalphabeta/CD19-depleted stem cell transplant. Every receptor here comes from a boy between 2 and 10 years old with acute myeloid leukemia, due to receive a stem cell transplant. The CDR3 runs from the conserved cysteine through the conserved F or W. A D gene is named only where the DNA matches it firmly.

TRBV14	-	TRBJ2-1	CASSPPFGKGDNEQFF
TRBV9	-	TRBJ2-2	CASSALGATTGELFF
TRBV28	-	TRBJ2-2	CASSQGGERGIGELFF
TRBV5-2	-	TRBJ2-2	CAMGPEGRGATNTGELFF
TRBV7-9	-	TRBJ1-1	CASSFSSMNTEAFF
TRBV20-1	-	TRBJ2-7	CSARDPRGEIYEQYF
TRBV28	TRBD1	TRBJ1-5	CASSFYRDRGGGGNQPQHF
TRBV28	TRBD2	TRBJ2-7	CASSFTSGYEQYF
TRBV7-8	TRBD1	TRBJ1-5	CASSLTGAHYSNQPQHF
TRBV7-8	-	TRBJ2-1	CASSRNSYNEQFF
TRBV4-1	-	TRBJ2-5	CASSRGLEGETQYF
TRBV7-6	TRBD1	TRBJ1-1	CASSRDRGLSEAFF
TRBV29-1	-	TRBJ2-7	CSVQGPGGYEQYF
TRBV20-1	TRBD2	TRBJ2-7	CSAPRLAGTYEQYF
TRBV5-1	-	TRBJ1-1	CASSLEVVGAGTEAFF
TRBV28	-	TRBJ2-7	CASSLTLDRFLDYEQYF
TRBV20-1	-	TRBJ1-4	CSAREDGYEKLFF
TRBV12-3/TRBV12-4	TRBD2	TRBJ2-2	CASSFILAGGGELFF
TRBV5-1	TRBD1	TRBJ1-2	CASSLGTGVGYTF
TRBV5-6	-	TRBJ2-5	CASSWGGSVPQETQYF
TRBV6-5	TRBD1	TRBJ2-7	CASSYKVDRGKVSYEQYF
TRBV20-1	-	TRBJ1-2	CSARPGPSYGYTF
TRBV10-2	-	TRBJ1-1	CASSPPSGGEAFF
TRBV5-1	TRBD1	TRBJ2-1	CASSTTTPGQGYNEQFF
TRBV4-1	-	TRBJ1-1	CASSQEMGNTEAFF
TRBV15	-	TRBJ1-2	CATSRDKSPGHYGGNYGYTF
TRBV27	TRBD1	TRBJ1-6	CASSFFRGNSPLHF
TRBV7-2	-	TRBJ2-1	CASSLSGGTYNEQFF
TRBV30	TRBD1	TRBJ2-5	CAWSVQGETQYF
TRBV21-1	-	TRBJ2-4	CASSKGGQAKNIQYF
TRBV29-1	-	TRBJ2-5	CSVGQAAETQYF
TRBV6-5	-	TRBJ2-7	CASSYSRAGSYEQYF
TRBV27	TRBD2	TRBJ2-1	CASSWGQREVPNEQFF
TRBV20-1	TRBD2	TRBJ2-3	CSAREVSGRAWSSTDTQYF
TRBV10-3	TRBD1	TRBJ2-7	CAIRKGQGLYEQYF
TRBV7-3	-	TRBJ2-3	CASSSHSTDTQYF
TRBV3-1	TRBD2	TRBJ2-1	CATSQGLAGLYEQFF
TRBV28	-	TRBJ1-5	CASSWRTVPLNQPQHF
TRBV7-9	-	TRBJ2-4	CASSSTSLAKNIQYF
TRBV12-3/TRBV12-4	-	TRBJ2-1	CASSVFRESHEQFF
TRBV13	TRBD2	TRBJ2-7	CASRPSGRRYEQYF
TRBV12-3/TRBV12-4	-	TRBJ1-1	CASRARGGDEAFF
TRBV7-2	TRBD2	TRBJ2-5	CASSLLGGEGETQYF
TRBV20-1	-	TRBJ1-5	CSAYWSFGNQPQHF
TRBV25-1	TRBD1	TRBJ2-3	CDSRQGATGTQYF
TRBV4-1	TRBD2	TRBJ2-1	CASSGLAGDGEQFF
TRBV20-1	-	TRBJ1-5	CSAKGHNNQPQHF
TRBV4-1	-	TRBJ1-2	CASSQEWAGARTF
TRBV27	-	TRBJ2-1	CASSFLGGNEQFF
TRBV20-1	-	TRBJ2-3	CSAAQGGNTDTQYF
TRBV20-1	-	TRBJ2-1	CSARVASSYNEQFF
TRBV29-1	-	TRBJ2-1	CSVGVLGKGEQFF
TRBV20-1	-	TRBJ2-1	CSALGALNNEQFF
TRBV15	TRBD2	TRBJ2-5	CATSDRDYQETQYF
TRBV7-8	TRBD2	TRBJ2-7	CASSNTAGAYEQYF
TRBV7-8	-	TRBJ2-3	CASSSTGDTQYF
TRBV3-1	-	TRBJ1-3	CASSQGTVRSGNTIYF